This T cell receptor (beta chain) was observed in a study of cytomegalovirus exposure and HLA in healthy donors. PCR primers comprised 60 Vbeta and 13 Jbeta primers. Generated by immunoSEQ multiplex PCR, the TCRdb table keeps only in-frame clones and is missing some. The sample includes 70,000 to 95,000 clones, 65% to 80% of them seen just once. Germline V gene lookup returns CDR1 MNHEY and CDR2 SVGAGI. With 4 bases removed from V and 2 bases from J, the gap between germline ends came to 12 bases. The CDR3 is made up of 14 amino acids. The chain couples TRBV6-5 to TRBJ2-7; D is possibly TRBD2 (5 bases). The sequence was obtained from a man aged 25-45 years in good health and CMV-seropositive. The sequencing input was PBMCs. Here the CDR3 reads CASSWSPGTYEQYF. CDR3 coding DNA: TGTGCCAGCAGTTGGAGTCCCGGGACCTACGAGCAGTACTTC.